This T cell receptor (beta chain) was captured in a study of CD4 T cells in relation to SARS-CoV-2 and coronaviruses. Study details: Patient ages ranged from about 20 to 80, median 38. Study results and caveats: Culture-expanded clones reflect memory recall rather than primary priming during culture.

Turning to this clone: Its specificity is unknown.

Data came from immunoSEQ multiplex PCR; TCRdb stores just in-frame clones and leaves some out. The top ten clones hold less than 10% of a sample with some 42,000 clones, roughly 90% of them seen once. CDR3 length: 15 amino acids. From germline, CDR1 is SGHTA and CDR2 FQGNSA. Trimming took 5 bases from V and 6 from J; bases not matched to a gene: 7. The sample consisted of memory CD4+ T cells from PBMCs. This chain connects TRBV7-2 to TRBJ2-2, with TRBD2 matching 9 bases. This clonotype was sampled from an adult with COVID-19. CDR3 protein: CASSRTSAKPGELFF. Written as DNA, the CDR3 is TGTGCCAGCAGCCGGACTAGCGCGAAACCCGGGGAGCTGTTTTTT. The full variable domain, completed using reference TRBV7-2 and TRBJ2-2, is GAGVSQSPSNKVTEKGKDVELRCDPISGHTALYWYRQSLGQGLEFLIYFQGNSAPDKSGLPSDRFSAERTGGSVSTLTIQRTQQEDSAVYLCASSRTSAKPGELFFGEGSRLTVL.